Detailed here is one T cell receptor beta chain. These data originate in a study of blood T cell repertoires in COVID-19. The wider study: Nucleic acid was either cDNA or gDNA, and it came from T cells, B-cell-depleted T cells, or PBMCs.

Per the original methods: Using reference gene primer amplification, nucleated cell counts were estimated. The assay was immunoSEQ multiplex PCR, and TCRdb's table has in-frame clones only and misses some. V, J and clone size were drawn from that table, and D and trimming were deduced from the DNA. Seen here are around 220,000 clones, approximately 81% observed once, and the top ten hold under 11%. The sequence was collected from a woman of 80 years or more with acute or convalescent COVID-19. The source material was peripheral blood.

CDR3 nucleotides: TGTGCCTGGGGGACAGGGGGGAGCACAGATACGCAGTATTTT. It translates to CAWGTGGSTDTQYF. The chain combines TRBV30 with TRBJ2-3; 11 bases are a match to TRBD1. Germline V lookup: CDR1 GTSNPN, CDR2 SVGIG (reference sequence). The CDR3 length is 14 residues. Trimming cost V 5 bases and J 0 bases; bases outside gene matches: 1.